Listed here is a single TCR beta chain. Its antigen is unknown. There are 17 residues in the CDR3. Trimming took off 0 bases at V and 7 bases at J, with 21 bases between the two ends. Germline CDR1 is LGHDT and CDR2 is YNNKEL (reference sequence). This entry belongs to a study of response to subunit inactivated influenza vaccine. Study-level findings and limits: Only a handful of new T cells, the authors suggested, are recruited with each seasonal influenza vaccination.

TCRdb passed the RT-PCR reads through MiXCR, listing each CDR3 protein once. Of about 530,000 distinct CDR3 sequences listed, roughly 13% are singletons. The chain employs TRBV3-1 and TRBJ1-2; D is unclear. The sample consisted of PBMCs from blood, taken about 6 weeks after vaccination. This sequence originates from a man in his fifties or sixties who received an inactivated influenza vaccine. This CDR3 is CASSQDLRPRSSGGYTF. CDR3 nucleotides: TGTGCCAGCAGCCAAGATCTACGCCCCCGGTCTAGCGGTGGCTACACCTTC.